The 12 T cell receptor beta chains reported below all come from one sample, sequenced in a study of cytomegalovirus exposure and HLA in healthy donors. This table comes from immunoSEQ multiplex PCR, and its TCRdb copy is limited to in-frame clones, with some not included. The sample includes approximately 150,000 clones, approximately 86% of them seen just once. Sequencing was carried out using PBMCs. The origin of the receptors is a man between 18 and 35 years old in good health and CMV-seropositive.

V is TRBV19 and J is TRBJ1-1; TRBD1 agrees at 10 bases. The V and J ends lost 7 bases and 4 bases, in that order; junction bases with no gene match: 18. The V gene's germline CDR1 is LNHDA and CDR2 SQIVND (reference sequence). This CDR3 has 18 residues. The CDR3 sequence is CASKGTGEPEGLGTEAFF. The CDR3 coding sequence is TGTGCCAGTAAAGGGACAGGGGAGCCGGAGGGCCTGGGCACTGAAGCTTTCTTT.

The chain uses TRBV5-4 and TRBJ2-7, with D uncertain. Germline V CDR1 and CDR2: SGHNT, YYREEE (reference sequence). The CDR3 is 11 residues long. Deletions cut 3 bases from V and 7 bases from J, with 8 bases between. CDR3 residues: CASSSPTEQYF. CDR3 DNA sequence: TGTGCCAGCAGCTCGCCGACAGAGCAGTACTTC.

CDR3 amino acids: CASSRQEFGYTF. As DNA, the CDR3 is TGTGCCAGCAGTCGACAGGAATTTGGCTACACCTTC. The chain has TRBV6-6 and TRBJ1-2; tentative D call: TRBD1 (6 bases). Trimming took off 5 bases at V and 7 bases at J, with 11 bases between the two ends. The CDR3 has 12 residues. The germline CDR1 and CDR2 sequences are MNHNY and SVGAGI (reference sequence).

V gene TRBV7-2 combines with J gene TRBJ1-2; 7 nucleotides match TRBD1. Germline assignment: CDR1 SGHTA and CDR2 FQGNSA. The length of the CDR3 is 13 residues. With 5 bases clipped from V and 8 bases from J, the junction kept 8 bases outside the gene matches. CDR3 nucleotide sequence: TGTGCCAGCAGCCCTGACAGGGACCAGGGCTACACCTTC. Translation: CASSPDRDQGYTF. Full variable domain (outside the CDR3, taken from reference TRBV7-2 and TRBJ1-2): GAGVSQSPSNKVTEKGKDVELRCDPISGHTALYWYRQSLGQGLEFLIYFQGNSAPDKSGLPSDRFSAERTGGSVSTLTIQRTQQEDSAVYLCASSPDRDQGYTFGSGTRLTVV.

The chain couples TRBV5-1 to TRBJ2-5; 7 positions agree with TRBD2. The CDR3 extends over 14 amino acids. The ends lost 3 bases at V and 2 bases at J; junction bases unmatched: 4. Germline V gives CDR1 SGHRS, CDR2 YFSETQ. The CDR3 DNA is TGCGCCAGCAGCTACCTAGCGGCGCAAGAGACCCAGTACTTC. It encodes CASSYLAAQETQYF.

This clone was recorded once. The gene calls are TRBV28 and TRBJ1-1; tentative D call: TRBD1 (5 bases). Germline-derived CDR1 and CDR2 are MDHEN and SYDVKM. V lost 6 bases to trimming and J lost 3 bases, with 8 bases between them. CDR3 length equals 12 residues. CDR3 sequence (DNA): TGTGCCAGCAGGCGGGGGGACACTGAAGCTTTCTTT. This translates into CASRRGDTEAFF.

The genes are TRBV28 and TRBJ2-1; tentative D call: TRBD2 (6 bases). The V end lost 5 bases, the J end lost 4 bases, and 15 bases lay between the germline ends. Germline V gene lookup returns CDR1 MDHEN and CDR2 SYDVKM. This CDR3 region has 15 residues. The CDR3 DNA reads TGTGCCAGCAGTCGGTACGGGACTCCGTACAATGAGCAGTTCTTC. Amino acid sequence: CASSRYGTPYNEQFF.

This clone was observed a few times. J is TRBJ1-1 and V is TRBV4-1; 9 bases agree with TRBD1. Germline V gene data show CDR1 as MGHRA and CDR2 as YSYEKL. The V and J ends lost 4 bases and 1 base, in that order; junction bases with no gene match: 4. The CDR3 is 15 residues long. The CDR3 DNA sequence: TGCGCCAGCAGCCCCCGACAGGGGGAGAACACTGAAGCTTTCTTT. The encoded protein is CASSPRQGENTEAFF.

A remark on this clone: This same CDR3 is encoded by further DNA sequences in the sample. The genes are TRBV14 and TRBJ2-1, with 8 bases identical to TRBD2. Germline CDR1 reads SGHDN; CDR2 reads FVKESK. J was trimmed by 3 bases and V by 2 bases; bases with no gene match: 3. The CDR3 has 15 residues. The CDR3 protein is CASSQLTSGYNEQFF. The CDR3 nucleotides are TGTGCCAGCAGCCAACTTACTAGCGGCTACAATGAGCAGTTCTTC.

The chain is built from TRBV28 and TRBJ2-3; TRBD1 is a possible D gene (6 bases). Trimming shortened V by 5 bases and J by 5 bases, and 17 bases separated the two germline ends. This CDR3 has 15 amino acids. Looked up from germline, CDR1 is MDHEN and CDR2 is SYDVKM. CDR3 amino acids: CASSSAQQGIDTQYF. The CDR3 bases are TGTGCCAGCAGTAGTGCCCAACAGGGAATAGATACGCAGTATTTT.

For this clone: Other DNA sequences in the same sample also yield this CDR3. The CDR3 bases are TGTGCCAGCAGCTTTCGGGGAAACACTGAAGCTTTCTTT. Amino acids: CASSFRGNTEAFF. The chain joins TRBV7-9 to TRBJ1-1, with unresolved D. This CDR3 has 13 residues. With 3 bases removed from V and 2 bases from J, the gap between germline ends came to 7 bases. Per germline, CDR1 SEHNR and CDR2 FQNEAQ (reference sequence).

The CDR3 coding sequence is TGTGCCATCAGGCCCACAGGGCAGCGCTATGGCTACACCTTC. Protein product: CAIRPTGQRYGYTF. The chain has TRBV10-3 and TRBJ1-2; weak D call: TRBD1 (6 bases). Germline CDR1 and CDR2: ENHRY and SYGVKD. The CDR3 sequence is 14 residues long. V lost 6 bases, J lost 4 bases, and 15 bases lay in between.